This entry concerns a single T cell receptor (beta chain). This entry comes from a study of T cells in localized non-small cell lung cancer. Germline V CDR1 and CDR2: SQVTM, ANQGSEA. The CDR3 runs 12 residues. J lost 4 bases, V lost 7 bases, and 2 bases had no gene match. Sequencing used immunoSEQ multiplex PCR; TCRdb keeps in-frame clones, though not all of them. Among about 4,800 clones listed, about 31% were seen once. This TCR was recovered from an older male donor with stage III lung adenocarcinoma. The chain links TRBV29-1 to TRBJ2-5, with TRBD1 matching over 11 bases. This sample comprised lung tumor tissue, obtained before any cancer treatment. The CDR3 sequence: CSAGTGGETQYF. In DNA form, the CDR3 reads TGCAGCGCAGGGACAGGGGGAGAGACCCAGTACTTC.